Below are 8 T cell receptor beta chains sequenced from a single sample in a study of graft-versus-host responses after intestinal transplantation. These TCRs' antigens remain unknown. Repertoires were generated with immunoSEQ multiplex PCR, while TCRdb's copy carries only in-frame clones and drops some. The sample lists tens of thousands of clones, just over 90% occurring once. Sequences were derived from unstimulated CD8+ T cells sorted from spleen or lymph node cells, sampled before intestinal transplant. These receptors came from a human donor who received an intestinal transplant.

This clone was detected only a few times. The rearrangement links TRBV2 to TRBJ2-4; unclear D gene. V gave up 6 bases and J gave up 0 bases, with 9 bases separating them. The CDR3 spans 14 residues. From germline, CDR1 is SNHLY and CDR2 FYNNEI. Here the CDR3 reads CASRTQIAKNIQYF. The CDR3 coding sequence is TGTGCCAGCAGAACACAAATAGCCAAAAACATTCAGTACTTC.

The chain has TRBV6-6 and TRBJ1-2; possibly TRBD1 for D (6 bases). Trimming removed 5 bases at V and 7 bases at J, with 14 bases between. Looked up from germline, CDR1 is MNHNY and CDR2 is SVGAGI (reference sequence). CDR3 size: 13 residues. The CDR3 protein is CASSGGAGFGYTF. The CDR3 region has the DNA TGTGCCAGCAGTGGGGGGGCGGGGTTTGGCTACACCTTC.

This clone was detected only once. The gene calls are TRBV7-8 and TRBJ1-3; D not certain. V was shortened by 4 bases and J by 0 bases, with 16 bases between the two germline ends. This CDR3 comprises 17 residues. Germline V lookup: CDR1 SGHVS, CDR2 FQNEAQ. The CDR3 region has the DNA TGTGCCAGCAGCTACAGCCTTGACACTTACTCTGGAAACACCATATATTTT. This sequence encodes CASSYSLDTYSGNTIYF.

J is TRBJ2-5 and V is TRBV9; 8 positions match TRBD2. This CDR3 spans 18 amino acids. Germline V gives CDR1 SGDLS, CDR2 YYNGEE. With 3 bases clipped from V and 1 base from J, the junction kept 14 bases outside the gene matches. The CDR3 DNA reads TGTGCCAGCAGCGCCCCCCCTGCGGTAGCGGGGTTCCAAGAGACCCAGTACTTC. Protein product: CASSAPPAVAGFQETQYF.

The chain links TRBV7-9 to TRBJ2-1, with 7 bases matching TRBD1. CDR3 size: 16 residues. Per the germline V gene, CDR1 is SEHNR and CDR2 is FQNEAQ (reference sequence). Trimming took 2 bases from V and 4 from J; bases not matched to a gene: 8. DNA for the CDR3: TGTGCCAGCAGCTTACCCCCGGGACAGCAGTACAATGAGCAGTTCTTC. Translating gives CASSLPPGQQYNEQFF.

This rearrangement joins TRBV10-2 to TRBJ2-3; TRBD2 matches 13 bases. The CDR3 contains 19 residues. The V and J ends lost 3 bases and 2 bases, in that order; junction bases with no gene match: 11. Germline V gene lookup returns CDR1 WSHSY and CDR2 SAAADI. For the CDR3, the DNA is TGCGCCAGCAGTGAAGAAAACCAGGGACTAGCGGGGACCACAGATACGCAGTATTTT. Protein sequence: CASSEENQGLAGTTDTQYF.

V and J are TRBV5-4 and TRBJ2-1; 13 bases agree with TRBD2. Per germline, CDR1 SGHNT and CDR2 YYREEE (reference sequence). The CDR3 sequence is 19 residues long. Trimming took 1 base from V and 0 from J; bases not matched to a gene: 7. This chain's CDR3 is CASSLKGLAGLSSYNEQFF. The CDR3 DNA follows: TGTGCCAGCAGCTTGAAGGGACTAGCGGGGTTAAGCTCCTACAATGAGCAGTTCTTC. The variable domain in full, completed from reference TRBV5-4 and TRBJ2-1, reads ETGVTQSPTHLIKTRGQQVTLRCSSQSGHNTVSWYQQALGQGPQFIFQYYREEENGRGNFPPRFSGLQFPNYSSELNVNALELDDSALYLCASSLKGLAGLSSYNEQFFGPGTRLTVL.

The chain employs TRBV12-2 and TRBJ1-2; the D call in the table, TRBD1, was not verified against the DNA. TRBV12-2 is designated a pseudogene. This CDR3 has 15 residues. This CDR3 is CASRLSRQDTYGYTF. The CDR3, as DNA: TGTGCAAGTCGCTTAAGTAGACAGGACACCTATGGCTACACCTTC.